Following are 22 T cell receptor beta chains from one sample sequenced in a study of human T cells and chemical hapten exposure. TCRdb ran MiXCR on the RACE reads and lists one entry per CDR3 protein. Among fewer than 50,000 distinct CDR3 sequences listed, 3% to 4.5% were seen once. The time point denotes: healthy volunteer bleed at 6 weeks. Extraction of total RNA was performed on unfractionated whole blood. The material sequenced was whole blood. These TCRs come from a human donor in good health. Some clones in this sample may be carry-over from other donors' samples.

This clonotype was detected only a few times. The rearrangement links TRBV29-1 to TRBJ2-1; TRBD2 matches 11 bases. Trimming cost V 4 bases and J 8 bases; bases outside gene matches: 7. Germline loops: CDR1 SQVTM, CDR2 ANQGSEA. The CDR3 has 14 residues. CDR3 sequence: CSVGSSGRKDEQFF. CDR3 nucleotide sequence: TGCAGCGTTGGGTCTAGCGGGAGGAAGGATGAGCAGTTCTTC.

This clonotype was found many times. The CDR3 DNA reads TGTGCCAGCAATTTCCGCTCCTCTCTGAGCTCCTATAATTCACCCCTCCACTTT. This encodes CASNFRSSLSSYNSPLHF. This sequence joins TRBV27 and TRBJ1-6; D is uncertain. The CDR3 has 18 residues. Trimming removed 7 bases from V and 0 bases from J, with 19 bases in between. Germline values: CDR1 MNHEY, CDR2 SMNVEV (reference sequence).

This clonotype was recorded at least ten times. The genes are TRBV4-1 and TRBJ2-3; 7 bases match TRBD1. The CDR3 has 15 residues. Germline V gene data show CDR1 as MGHRA and CDR2 as YSYEKL. After removal of 4 bases from V and 4 bases from J, the junction contained 8 bases not matched to a gene. The CDR3 reads CASSRTEGAPDTQYF. The CDR3 DNA sequence: TGCGCCAGCAGCCGGACCGAGGGGGCCCCAGATACGCAGTATTTT.

This clonotype was observed at least ten times. The V gene is TRBV5-1, the J gene TRBJ1-1; D gene ambiguous. Trimming took off 0 bases at V and 4 bases at J, with 10 bases between the two ends. This CDR3 has 14 residues. Per germline, CDR1 SGHRS and CDR2 YFSETQ. CDR3: CASSLDTPGTEAFF. CDR3 bases: TGCGCCAGCAGCTTGGATACCCCAGGCACTGAAGCTTTCTTT.

This rearrangement joins TRBV28 to TRBJ2-7; unclear D gene. Germline V gives CDR1 MDHEN, CDR2 SYDVKM. The ends were cut back, 4 bases at V and 3 bases at J, with 7 bases in the middle. This CDR3 is built from 12 residues. DNA of the CDR3: TGTGCCAGCAGTTCGGCTGTCTACGAGCAGTACTTC. It yields the protein CASSSAVYEQYF. The complete variable domain, with remaining parts taken from reference TRBV28 and TRBJ2-7, reads DVKVTQSSRYLVKRTGEKVFLECVQDMDHENMFWYRQDPGLGLRLIYFSYDVKMKEKGDIPEGYSVSREKKERFSLILESASTNQTSMYLCASSSAVYEQYFGPGTRLTVT.

This clonotype was detected ten times or more. The CDR3 DNA is TGTGCCAGCAGCCACTCTGGGAGTTCCGGGTACTATGGCTACACCTTC. This gives the protein CASSHSGSSGYYGYTF. The chain joins TRBV9 to TRBJ1-2; D gene ambiguous. Trimming took off 4 bases at V and 3 bases at J, with 19 bases between the two ends. Germline CDR1 is SGDLS and CDR2 is YYNGEE. This CDR3 comprises 16 residues.

This clonotype was observed at least ten times. The rearrangement links TRBV6-1 to TRBJ2-3; 9 nucleotides line up with TRBD2. The CDR3 spans 15 residues. V shed 4 bases and J 2 bases; nucleotides not matched to a gene: 4. CDR1 MNHNS and CDR2 SASEGT come from the germline V gene. This chain's CDR3 is CASSGPSGVTDTQYF. CDR3 DNA sequence: TGTGCCAGCAGTGGCCCTAGCGGGGTCACAGATACGCAGTATTTT.

The chain recombines TRBV5-1 with TRBJ1-1, with 9 positions matching TRBD1. Germline V CDR1 and CDR2: SGHRS, YFSETQ. Unmatched junction bases numbered 6, after V lost 4 bases and J lost 5 bases. The length of the CDR3 is 14 residues. CDR3: CASSANRGRTEAFF. For the CDR3, the DNA is TGCGCCAGCAGCGCCAACAGGGGGCGGACTGAAGCTTTCTTT.

There are many counts of this clonotype. The chain combines TRBV5-6 with TRBJ1-5, with D perhaps TRBD1 (6 bases). Germline CDR1 SGHDT, CDR2 YYEEEE. The CDR3 spans 17 residues. V was trimmed by 2 bases and J by 0 bases, leaving 15 bases between them. Written as DNA, the CDR3 is TGTGCCAGCAGCTTAAGGGCAGGGGCCGGTAGCAATCAGCCCCAGCATTTT. This gives the protein CASSLRAGAGSNQPQHF.

This clonotype was recorded at least ten times. The J gene is TRBJ2-7, the V gene TRBV5-4; TRBD2 aligns across 7 bases. The CDR3 runs 15 residues. Trimming cost V 4 bases and J 7 bases; bases outside gene matches: 14. Germline V gene lookup returns CDR1 SGHNT and CDR2 YYREEE (reference sequence). The CDR3 region has the DNA TGTGCCAGCAGCCCGGGGAGGGTAATCCCGGGGGAGCAGTACTTC. Its protein product is CASSPGRVIPGEQYF.

This clonotype was found many times. The V call is TRBV5-1, the J call TRBJ2-1; weak D call: TRBD2 (6 bases). Between the trimmed V and J ends, which lost 4 bases and 3 bases, there was a span of 11 bases. The CDR3 contains 14 residues. Germline CDR1 SGHRS, CDR2 YFSETQ. CDR3 bases: TGCGCCAGCAGCCGTGGAGGGGTCTACAATGAGCAGTTCTTC. As protein: CASSRGGVYNEQFF.

This clonotype was found many times. V and J are TRBV9 and TRBJ2-7; no clear D. Germline V gene sequence: CDR1 SGDLS, CDR2 YYNGEE. This CDR3 comprises 15 residues. Trimming pared 6 bases from V and 2 bases from J, leaving 18 bases between. The CDR3 region has the DNA TGTGCCAGCACCATACGTAGGGTATCCCCCTACGAGCAGTACTTC. Translated: CASTIRRVSPYEQYF.

The sample holds many counts of this clonotype. The chain uses TRBV12-3 or TRBV12-4 and TRBJ2-7; D is unresolved. The CDR3 has 11 residues. The V and J ends lost 5 bases and 4 bases respectively, with 6 bases between them. The CDR3 DNA reads TGTGCCAGCAGTACCCAATACGAGCAGTACTTC. Its protein product is CASSTQYEQYF.

This clonotype was found many times. Written as DNA, the CDR3 is TGTGCCAGCAGCTTCCGATATTATAGCACAGATACGCAGTATTTT. Amino acid sequence: CASSFRYYSTDTQYF. The rearrangement links TRBV9 to TRBJ2-3, with no clear D. Trimming pared 4 bases from V and 0 bases from J, leaving 12 bases between. Germline V gives CDR1 SGDLS, CDR2 YYNGEE. The CDR3 spans 15 residues.

The chain couples TRBV11-1 to TRBJ2-3; D not resolved. Germline V gene lookup returns CDR1 SGHAT and CDR2 FQDESV (reference sequence). Trimming left V 1 base short and J 6 bases short, with 11 bases between. CDR3 length: 14 amino acids. The DNA of the CDR3 is TGTGCCAGCAGCTTAGGCGCTCGGAGCGATACGCAGTATTTT. Its translation is CASSLGARSDTQYF.

This clonotype was detected ten times or more. V and J are TRBV10-2 and TRBJ2-3; possible D gene TRBD1, 9 bases. Germline V gives CDR1 WSHSY, CDR2 SAAADI. Trimming stripped 6 bases from V and 6 bases from J, with 16 bases between. The CDR3 extends over 14 amino acids. CDR3 nucleotides: TGCGCCAGCAGCACAGGGGGCGGGGGGGATACGCAGTATTTT. Amino acid sequence: CASSTGGGGDTQYF.

At least ten counts were recorded for this clonotype. This chain joins TRBV28 and TRBJ1-5; no clear D. Between the trimmed V and J ends, which lost 6 bases and 4 bases, there was a span of 4 bases. The germline gives CDR1 MDHEN, CDR2 SYDVKM. The CDR3 is 11 residues long. CDR3 coding DNA: TGTGCCAGCAGCACAAATCAGCCCCAGCATTTT. This translates into CASSTNQPQHF. Complete variable domain (other parts from reference TRBV28 and TRBJ1-5): DVKVTQSSRYLVKRTGEKVFLECVQDMDHENMFWYRQDPGLGLRLIYFSYDVKMKEKGDIPEGYSVSREKKERFSLILESASTNQTSMYLCASSTNQPQHFGDGTRLSIL.

This clonotype was detected ten times or more. The rearrangement joins TRBV29-1 to TRBJ2-1; 10 nucleotides align to TRBD2. CDR1 SQVTM and CDR2 ANQGSEA come from the germline V gene. CDR3 length equals 13 residues. The trim removed 4 bases at V and 9 bases at J, leaving 6 bases unmatched. In DNA, the CDR3 is TGCAGCGTTGGGCTAGCGGGAGTGGGTGAGCAGTTCTTC. This translates into CSVGLAGVGEQFF.

The table lists this clonotype with many counts. V is TRBV27 and J is TRBJ1-1; 7 bases fit TRBD1. Losses at the gene ends were 6 bases for V and 5 bases for J; bases not matched to a gene: 12. Germline V lookup: CDR1 MNHEY, CDR2 SMNVEV (reference sequence). The CDR3 loop spans 15 amino acids. As DNA, the CDR3 is TGTGCCAGCAGACCCGATCCGACAGGGAGGACTGAAGCTTTCTTT. Residues: CASRPDPTGRTEAFF.

This clonotype was counted many times. The chain uses TRBV20-1 and TRBJ1-1, with a weak D call TRBD1 (6 bases). The CDR3 runs to 12 residues. Germline assignment: CDR1 DFQATT and CDR2 SNEGSKA (reference sequence). Deletions cut 5 bases from V and 5 bases from J, with 12 bases between. CDR3 loop: CSAQDRRTEAFF. CDR3 in DNA: TGCAGTGCTCAAGACAGGAGGACTGAAGCTTTCTTT.

This clonotype has at least ten counts. V gene TRBV24-1 combines with J gene TRBJ2-1, with D perhaps matching TRBD1 (5 bases). The CDR3 runs to 14 residues. Trimming pared 1 base from V and 6 bases from J, leaving 9 bases between. In germline, CDR1 is KGHDR, CDR2 SFDVKD. As DNA, the CDR3 is TGTGCCACCAGTGATTTTCTTAGGGGCAATGAGCAGTTCTTC. This encodes CATSDFLRGNEQFF.

This clonotype was seen ten or more times. The chain has TRBV27 and TRBJ1-1; 7 bases are a match to TRBD1. Germline V gene sequence: CDR1 MNHEY, CDR2 SMNVEV (reference sequence). V shed 6 bases and J 0 bases; nucleotides not matched to a gene: 10. The CDR3 has 16 amino acids. The CDR3 DNA is TGTGCCAGCAGGAGAACGGGACAGACCATGAACACTGAAGCTTTCTTT. Translating it yields CASRRTGQTMNTEAFF.